This entry is about one T cell receptor (beta chain). Its specificity is not known. This CDR3 contains 13 residues. V lost 7 bases to trimming and J lost 1 base, with 10 bases between them. In germline, CDR1 is SGHVS, CDR2 FQNEAQ. This entry is derived from a study of beta chain features in type 1 diabetes. Study results and limitations: The similarity of naive, central memory and Treg TCRB repertoires appeared greater among patients than among healthy donors. In every one of the four CD4+ subsets, TCRB CDR3s were moderately but significantly shorter in Type 1 diabetes patients. PCR could preferentially amplify shorter templates, alike in patients and controls.

Without exception, sorted populations had purity beyond 98%. Expressed TCRB transcripts were sequenced because the entire RNA isolate underwent reverse transcription. Clones were read by immunoSEQ multiplex PCR, and TCRdb kept only the in-frame ones, dropping some. Here the sample spans roughly 730,000 clones, 13% being singletons. Sequencing used naive CD4+ T cells from blood. The receptor was isolated from a man aged 18 to 29 with type 1 diabetes. The chain recombines TRBV7-8 with TRBJ2-5, with D maybe TRBD1 (5 bases). DNA for the CDR3: TGTGCCAGCACCCAGGGATTCCAAGAGACCCAGTACTTC. It encodes CASTQGFQETQYF.